This T cell receptor (beta chain) was found in a study of T cell changes during pregnancy in multiple sclerosis. TCRdb's copy holds only in-frame clones and misses some; the assay was immunoSEQ multiplex PCR. The sample holds about 40,000 clones, more than 80% seen once. The CDR3 has 14 residues. V was pared by 4 bases and J by 2 bases, with 3 bases of the junction left unmatched. Germline V gene sequence: CDR1 GTSNPN, CDR2 SVGIG (reference sequence). This rearrangement joins TRBV30 to TRBJ2-5, with TRBD1 identical over 11 bases. This sequence was found in a female donor with multiple sclerosis, enrolled in a pregnancy study. This specimen consisted of peripheral blood, obtained before pregnancy. The CDR3 region is CAWKGDRGQETQYF. Written as DNA, the CDR3 is TGTGCCTGGAAAGGGGACAGGGGGCAAGAGACCCAGTACTTC. The variable domain in full, completed from reference TRBV30 and TRBJ2-5, reads SQTIHQWPATLVQPVGSPLSLECTVEGTSNPNLYWYRQAAGRGLQLLFYSVGIGQISSEVPQNLSASRPQDRQFILSSKKLLLSDSGFYLCAWKGDRGQETQYFGPGTRLLVL.